The 30 T cell receptor beta chains in this list originate from one sample, sequenced in a study of blood T cell repertoires in COVID-19. Measured with immunoSEQ multiplex PCR; TCRdb has only the in-frame clones, and not every one. The sample includes about 59,000 clones, 70% to 85% of them seen just once. The sequenced sample consisted of peripheral blood. The source of these receptors is a man aged 60-69 years with acute or convalescent COVID-19.

The chain has TRBV3-1 (or the pseudogene TRBV3-2) and TRBJ1-1; the D gene is possibly TRBD1 (5 bases). Germline V CDR1 and CDR2: LGHDT, YNNKEL (reference sequence). The CDR3 length is 15 residues. V dropped 1 base and J dropped 7 bases, with 16 bases sitting between them. For the CDR3, the DNA is TGTGCCAGCAGCCAAGTAGGGAGGGGCCACCTTGAAGCTTTCTTT. Translating it yields CASSQVGRGHLEAFF.

Only a few counts were recorded for this clone. The V gene is TRBV19, the J gene TRBJ1-2; D perhaps matches TRBD1 (6 bases). The V end was cut by 5 bases, the J end by 3 bases, with 13 bases between. The CDR3 length is 14 residues. Germline assignment: CDR1 LNHDA and CDR2 SQIVND (reference sequence). The CDR3 here is CASSLQAGDYGYTF. The CDR3 nucleotides are TGTGCCAGTAGTCTCCAAGCAGGGGACTATGGCTACACCTTC.

The chain couples TRBV6-5 to TRBJ2-7, with D hard to call. Germline V gives CDR1 MNHEY, CDR2 SVGAGI. V gave up 7 bases and J gave up 5 bases, with 12 bases separating them. CDR3 length: 12 amino acids. The CDR3 DNA sequence: TGTGCCAGCACCCTTACAACCCACGAGCAGTACTTC. Protein sequence: CASTLTTHEQYF.

The J gene is TRBJ2-2, the V gene TRBV13, with D perhaps TRBD1 (7 bases). Germline CDR1 is PRHDT and CDR2 is FYEKMQ (reference sequence). The length of the CDR3 is 14 residues. The germline V and J ends were trimmed by 5 bases and 5 bases, with 12 bases remaining between them. CDR3 loop: CASSLQGGTGELFF. In DNA, the CDR3 is TGTGCCAGCAGCCTCCAGGGGGGTACCGGGGAGCTGTTTTTT.

This chain joins TRBV9 and TRBJ2-5, with 8 bases lining up with TRBD2. V trimming: 2 bases; J trimming: 3 bases; junction bases outside the gene matches: 6. This CDR3 is built from 15 residues. CDR1 is SGDLS and CDR2 is YYNGEE in the germline V gene. The CDR3 coding sequence is TGTGCCAGCAGCGTCCAGGGGACTAGGGAAGAGACCCAGTACTTC. It specifies CASSVQGTREETQYF.

The sample holds a few counts of this clone. The genes are TRBV30 and TRBJ1-3, with D perhaps TRBD1 (5 bases). The germline CDR1 and CDR2 sequences are GTSNPN and SVGIG (reference sequence). The CDR3 runs 13 residues. V lost 4 bases and J 1 base, leaving 8 bases between the germline ends. The chain's CDR3 is CAWIRQSGNTIYF. The CDR3 DNA sequence: TGTGCCTGGATTCGACAGTCTGGAAACACCATATATTTT.

The chain is built from TRBV30 and TRBJ1-5; D gene unclear. Between the trimmed V and J ends, which lost 0 bases and 3 bases, there was a span of 6 bases. Germline V gives CDR1 GTSNPN, CDR2 SVGIG (reference sequence). The CDR3 is 13 residues long. CDR3 coding DNA: TGTGCCTGGAGTGTTTTATCCAATCAGCCCCAGCATTTT. It specifies CAWSVLSNQPQHF.

The chain uses TRBV10-2 and TRBJ2-1, with TRBD1 matching over 10 bases. Trimming removed 6 bases from V and 9 bases from J; junction bases left unmatched: 5. CDR1 is WSHSY, CDR2 SAAADI, per germline. This CDR3 has 13 residues. This CDR3 is CASSDRGLSEQFF. Here the CDR3 DNA reads TGCGCCAGCAGCGACAGGGGGCTCAGTGAGCAGTTCTTC.

The V and J genes are TRBV5-6 and TRBJ2-5, with D perhaps TRBD2 (6 bases). The CDR3 length is 15 residues. Between the trimmed V and J ends, which lost 2 bases and 1 base, there was a span of 12 bases. Germline CDR1 is SGHDT and CDR2 is YYEEEE. Here the CDR3 reads CASSLSGLRQETQYF. The CDR3 DNA reads TGTGCCAGCAGCTTATCGGGACTCCGCCAAGAGACCCAGTACTTC.

The chain employs TRBV19 and TRBJ1-5; 9 bases are shared with TRBD1. Per germline, CDR1 LNHDA and CDR2 SQIVND (reference sequence). The V gene end was trimmed by 7 bases and the J gene end by 0 bases; junction bases not matched to a gene: 4. The CDR3 is made up of 15 amino acids. The CDR3 loop is CASIRQGDSNQPQHF. CDR3 DNA sequence: TGTGCCAGTATTCGACAGGGGGATAGCAATCAGCCCCAGCATTTT.

The J gene is TRBJ2-5, the V gene TRBV5-1; possible D gene TRBD2, 5 bases. Germline CDR1 reads SGHRS; CDR2 reads YFSETQ. The CDR3 totals 14 residues. V was trimmed by 4 bases and J by 3 bases, leaving 13 bases between them. The CDR3 sequence: CASSPGGYEETQYF. For the CDR3, the DNA is TGCGCCAGCAGCCCCGGCGGGTATGAAGAGACCCAGTACTTC.

This clone has just a few counts. J is TRBJ1-1 and V is TRBV30; TRBD1 matches 10 bases. In germline, CDR1 is GTSNPN, CDR2 SVGIG (reference sequence). Trimming removed 1 base from V and 3 bases from J; junction bases left unmatched: 5. This CDR3 has 15 amino acids. The DNA for the CDR3 is TGTGCCTGGAGTGCGACAGGGGGCGCGGACACTGAAGCTTTCTTT. Its protein product is CAWSATGGADTEAFF.

J is TRBJ1-5 and V is TRBV3-1 (or the pseudogene TRBV3-2); the match to TRBD1 covers 10 bases. Germline CDR1 LGHDT, CDR2 YNNKEL (reference sequence). V dropped 4 bases and J dropped 6; count of bases not matched to a gene: 3. CDR3 length: 14 residues. The CDR3 sequence is CASSLGTGAQPQHF. The DNA for the CDR3 is TGTGCCAGCAGCCTCGGGACAGGGGCTCAGCCCCAGCATTTT.

The chain carries TRBV4-1 and TRBJ2-2, with 8 bases lining up with TRBD1. Germline V gives CDR1 MGHRA, CDR2 YSYEKL. Trimming at V came to 4 bases and at J to 2 bases, leaving 6 bases not matched to a gene. The CDR3 contains 16 residues. In nucleotides, the CDR3 is TGCGCCAGCAGCCCCAGGACAGGGCCTAACACCGGGGAGCTGTTTTTT. It codes for CASSPRTGPNTGELFF.

The rearrangement links TRBV30 to TRBJ2-7; TRBD1 matches at 7 bases. CDR1 and CDR2 from the germline V gene are GTSNPN and SVGIG (reference sequence). This CDR3 is built from 14 residues. Germline trimming cut 5 bases from V and 3 bases from J; bases unmatched to any gene: 10. CDR3 residues: CAWRDSVRSYEQYF. DNA for the CDR3: TGTGCCTGGCGGGACAGTGTCCGAAGCTACGAGCAGTACTTC.

The table lists this clone with a few counts. The J gene is TRBJ2-7, the V gene TRBV18, with TRBD1 identical over 8 bases. The CDR3 spans 14 residues. The trim removed 2 bases at V and 5 bases at J, leaving 5 bases unmatched. Germline values: CDR1 KGHSH, CDR2 LQKENI. CDR3 sequence reads: CASSPRQGIDEQYF. The CDR3, as DNA: TGTGCCAGCTCACCAAGACAGGGGATCGACGAGCAGTACTTC.

In this sample, this clone turned up many times. The chain is built from TRBV28 and TRBJ2-1; TRBD2 matches at 7 bases. After removal of 5 bases from V and 6 bases from J, the junction contained 10 bases not matched to a gene. CDR3 length: 15 amino acids. Germline V gene lookup returns CDR1 MDHEN and CDR2 SYDVKM. In DNA, the CDR3 is TGTGCCAGCAGTCCCTCAGGCGGGAGATCCAATGAGCAGTTCTTC. Translating it yields CASSPSGGRSNEQFF.

J is TRBJ1-5 and V is TRBV28, with D possibly being TRBD1 (6 bases). The CDR3 contains 13 residues. Germline values: CDR1 MDHEN, CDR2 SYDVKM. V lost 5 bases, J lost 5 bases, and 10 bases lay in between. In DNA form, the CDR3 reads TGTGCCAGCAGTCTCAGGGGAGATCAGCCCCAGCATTTT. Translated, it gives CASSLRGDQPQHF.

This clone was observed a few times. The chain is built from TRBV10-3 and TRBJ2-3; 9 nucleotides match TRBD2. The CDR3 spans 15 residues. CDR1 is ENHRY and CDR2 is SYGVKD in the germline V gene. V gave up 7 bases and J gave up 5 bases; unmatched junction bases: 10. CDR3 nucleotide sequence: TGTGCCATCAAGCGGGGGGCAGGGGCTAAAGATACGCAGTATTTT. Its protein is CAIKRGAGAKDTQYF.

This rearrangement joins TRBV28 to TRBJ2-4; 8 nucleotides match TRBD2. CDR1 and CDR2 from the germline V gene are MDHEN and SYDVKM. This CDR3 has 18 residues. V gave up 5 bases and J gave up 7 bases; unmatched junction bases: 19. The CDR3: CASSGEEAGVKLRNIQYF. CDR3 DNA: TGTGCCAGCAGTGGGGAGGAAGCGGGGGTAAAGTTACGGAACATTCAGTACTTC.

The chain is built from TRBV5-1 and TRBJ1-1, with D maybe TRBD1 (5 bases). Trimming shortened V by 1 base and J by 0 bases, and 10 bases separated the two germline ends. The CDR3 length is 15 residues. Germline V lookup: CDR1 SGHRS, CDR2 YFSETQ. The CDR3 loop reads CASSLRGSLNTEAFF. DNA for the CDR3: TGCGCCAGCAGCTTGAGGGGCAGCTTGAACACTGAAGCTTTCTTT.

The chain combines TRBV19 with TRBJ1-2, with TRBD1 matching 10 bases. CDR3 length equals 15 residues. Trimming at V came to 5 bases and at J to 8 bases, leaving 11 bases not matched to a gene. Germline CDR1 is LNHDA and CDR2 is SQIVND (reference sequence). Here the CDR3 DNA reads TGTGCCAGTAGTTTTCCGGGACAGGGGATGTGGGGCTACACCTTC. Protein: CASSFPGQGMWGYTF.

The chain is built from TRBV7-8 and TRBJ1-2; weak D call: TRBD1 (5 bases). Germline values: CDR1 SGHVS, CDR2 FQNEAQ. Between the trimmed V and J ends, which lost 1 base and 6 bases, there was a span of 15 bases. The CDR3 covers 15 residues. The CDR3 here is CASSLEVGGFHGYTF. For the CDR3, the DNA is TGTGCCAGCAGCTTAGAGGTCGGGGGGTTTCATGGCTACACCTTC. Looking up the rest from reference TRBV7-8 and TRBJ1-2 gives the full variable domain: GAGVSQSPRYKVAKRGQDVALRCDPISGHVSLFWYQQALGQGPEFLTYFQNEAQLDKSGLPSDRFFAERPEGSVSTLKIQRTQQEDSAVYLCASSLEVGGFHGYTFGSGTRLTVV.

V and J are TRBV1 and TRBJ2-1; the DNA was not used to check the table's D call, TRBD2. TRBV1 is reported as a pseudogene. This CDR3 contains 18 residues. The DNA for the CDR3 is TGCACCAGCAGCCATCTAAGGGGACTAGCGGGACTCTACAATGAGCAGTTCTTC. Translation gives CTSSHLRGLAGLYNEQFF.

V is TRBV4-2 and J is TRBJ2-3; 10 bases are a match to TRBD2. The CDR3 has 15 amino acids. Unmatched junction bases numbered 2, after V lost 0 bases and J lost 5 bases. The germline V gene has CDR1 LGHNA and CDR2 YNFKEQ. CDR3 coding DNA: TGTGCCAGCAGCCAAGAGTTAGCGGGAGGAGATACGCAGTATTTT. Encoded protein: CASSQELAGGDTQYF.

This clone has a handful of counts. The rearrangement uses TRBV28 and TRBJ1-2, with D maybe TRBD1 (5 bases). With 6 bases removed from V and 9 bases from J, the gap between germline ends came to 17 bases. Germline-derived CDR1 and CDR2 are MDHEN and SYDVKM. The CDR3 is made up of 13 amino acids. The CDR3 bases are TGTGCCAGCAGGAATCCAGGGATTAGGAGCTACACCTTC. Amino acid sequence: CASRNPGIRSYTF.

CDR3 nucleotide sequence: TGTGCCAGCAGTAGTTGGACAGGGGGGAACACTGAAGCTTTCTTT. It encodes CASSSWTGGNTEAFF. The chain joins TRBV28 to TRBJ1-1; 10 nucleotides line up with TRBD1. The CDR3 covers 15 residues. Germline trimming cut 5 bases from V and 1 base from J; bases unmatched to any gene: 4. Germline V gene data show CDR1 as MDHEN and CDR2 as SYDVKM.

The gene calls are TRBV7-2 and TRBJ1-2, with D hard to call. V dropped 1 base and J dropped 1 base, with 10 bases sitting between them. CDR3 length equals 15 residues. Germline CDR1 SGHTA, CDR2 FQGNSA. For the CDR3, the DNA is TGTGCCAGCAGCTTAGTGATTGGCAGTAACTATGGCTACACCTTC. Encoded protein: CASSLVIGSNYGYTF.

J is TRBJ1-2 and V is TRBV19; D is undetermined. Looked up from germline, CDR1 is LNHDA and CDR2 is SQIVND (reference sequence). The CDR3 has 12 residues. The V gene lost 6 bases and the J gene lost 8 bases, with 13 bases spanning the gap. CDR3 residues: CASRGVEGGYTF. The CDR3 DNA follows: TGTGCCAGTAGAGGCGTCGAGGGAGGCTACACCTTC.

This clone has only one observation. The chain uses TRBV2 and TRBJ2-1, with TRBD2 matching over 10 bases. This CDR3 has 13 amino acids. The J segment lost 7 bases and the V segment lost 8 bases, leaving 5 bases of the junction unmatched. Germline V gene lookup returns CDR1 SNHLY and CDR2 FYNNEI. This chain's CDR3 is CASLAGVWNEQFF. For the CDR3, the DNA is TGTGCCAGCCTAGCGGGAGTGTGGAATGAGCAGTTCTTC.